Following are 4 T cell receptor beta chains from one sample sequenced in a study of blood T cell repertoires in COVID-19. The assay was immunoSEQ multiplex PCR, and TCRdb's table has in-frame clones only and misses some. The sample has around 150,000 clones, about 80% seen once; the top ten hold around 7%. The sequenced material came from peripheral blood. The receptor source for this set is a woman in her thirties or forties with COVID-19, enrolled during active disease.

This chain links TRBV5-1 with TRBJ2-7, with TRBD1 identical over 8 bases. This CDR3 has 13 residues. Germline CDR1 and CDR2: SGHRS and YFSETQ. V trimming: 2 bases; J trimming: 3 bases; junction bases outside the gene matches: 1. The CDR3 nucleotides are TGCGCCAGCAGCTTCACAGGGGGCTACGAGCAGTACTTC. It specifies CASSFTGGYEQYF.

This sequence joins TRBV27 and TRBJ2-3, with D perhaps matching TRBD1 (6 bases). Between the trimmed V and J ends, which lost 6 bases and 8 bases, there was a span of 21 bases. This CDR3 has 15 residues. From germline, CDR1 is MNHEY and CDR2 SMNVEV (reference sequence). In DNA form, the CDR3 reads TGTGCCAGCAGCCCCCCCGGGACAAGTTCAAGTACGCAGTATTTT. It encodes CASSPPGTSSSTQYF.

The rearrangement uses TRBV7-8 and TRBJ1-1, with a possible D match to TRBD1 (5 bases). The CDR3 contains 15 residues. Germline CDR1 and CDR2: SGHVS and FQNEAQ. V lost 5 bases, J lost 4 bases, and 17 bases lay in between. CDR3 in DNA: TGTGCCAGCAGCCCCGGGGGGGGGAGGGTCACTGAAGCTTTCTTT. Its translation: CASSPGGGRVTEAFF.

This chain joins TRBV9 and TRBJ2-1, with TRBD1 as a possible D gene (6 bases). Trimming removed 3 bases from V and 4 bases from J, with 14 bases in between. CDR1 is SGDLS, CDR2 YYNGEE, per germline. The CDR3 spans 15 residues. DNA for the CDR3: TGTGCCAGCAGCGACGATCGTCAGGGGTACAATGAGCAGTTCTTC. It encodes CASSDDRQGYNEQFF.